This TCR beta chain was sequenced in a study of graft-versus-host responses after intestinal transplantation. Overall study context: In this cohort, recipients had multivisceral, liver-intestinal, or isolated intestinal transplants. Anti-thymocyte globulin served as induction for all recipients, who then took tacrolimus and steroids for about 3 years. Study-wide results and caveats: Recipient marrow held GvH clones, some first seen in ileum or blood. Early post-transplant HvG declines tracked with peak circulating GvH clone levels.

Generated by immunoSEQ multiplex PCR, the TCRdb table keeps only in-frame clones and is missing some. The sample holds around 100,000 clones, roughly nine tenths seen once. The V end lost 2 bases, the J end lost 8 bases, and 12 bases lay between the germline ends. Germline-derived CDR1 and CDR2 are KGHSH and LQKENI. This CDR3 has 13 residues. This clone was picked up a small number of times. Its target is not known. The chain uses TRBV18 and TRBJ1-1; a possible D gene is TRBD1 (5 bases). This TCR was sampled from a human donor who was the organ donor for an intestinal transplant. The starting material was unstimulated CD4+ T cells sorted from spleen or lymph node cells, obtained before transplant. DNA of the CDR3: TGTGCCAGCTCACCATCAGGGAGACAGGAAGCTTTCTTT. Translated, it gives CASSPSGRQEAFF.